The clone carrying this TCR beta chain showed up just once. What it binds is not known. Every bit of the isolated RNA underwent reverse transcription, so sequencing read expressed TCRB transcripts. Repertoires were generated with immunoSEQ multiplex PCR, while TCRdb's copy carries only in-frame clones and drops some. Of hundreds of thousands of clones in the sample, over 13% were seen once. This record comes from a study of beta chain features in type 1 diabetes. Study results and limitations: Type 1 diabetes patients showed a moderate but significant shortening of TCRB CDR3s in all four CD4+ subsets.

This CDR3 has 16 amino acids. The ends were cut back, 0 bases at V and 2 bases at J, with 11 bases in the middle. CDR1 and CDR2 (germline): MNHEY, SVGAGI. Material: naive CD4+ T cells from blood. The sequence was obtained from a man between 18 and 35 years old with type 1 diabetes. The rearrangement uses TRBV6-5 and TRBJ1-3, with a tentative D call TRBD1 (5 bases). The CDR3 protein is CASSYSAGTTGNTIYF. The CDR3, as DNA: TGTGCCAGCAGTTACTCGGCAGGGACGACTGGAAACACCATATATTTT.